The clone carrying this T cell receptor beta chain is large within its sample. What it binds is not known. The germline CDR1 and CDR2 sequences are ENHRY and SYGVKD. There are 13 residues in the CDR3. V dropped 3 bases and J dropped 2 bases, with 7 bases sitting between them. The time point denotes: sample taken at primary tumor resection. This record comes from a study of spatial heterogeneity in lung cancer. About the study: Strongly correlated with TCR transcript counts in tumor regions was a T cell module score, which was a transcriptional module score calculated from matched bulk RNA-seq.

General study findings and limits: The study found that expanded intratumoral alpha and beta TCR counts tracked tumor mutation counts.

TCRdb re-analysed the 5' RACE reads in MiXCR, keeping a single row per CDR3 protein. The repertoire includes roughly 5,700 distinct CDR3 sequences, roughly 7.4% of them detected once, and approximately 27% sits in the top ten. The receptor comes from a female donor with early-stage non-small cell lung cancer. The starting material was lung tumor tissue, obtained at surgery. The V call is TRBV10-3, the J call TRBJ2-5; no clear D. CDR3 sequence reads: CAISDQLQETQYF. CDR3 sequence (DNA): TGTGCCATCAGTGACCAGTTGCAAGAGACCCAGTACTTC.